Following are 10 T cell receptor beta chains from one sample sequenced in a study of cytomegalovirus exposure and HLA in healthy donors. The PCR had 60 Vbeta and 13 Jbeta primers. The table came from immunoSEQ multiplex PCR; TCRdb's copy has only in-frame clones and leaves some out. Counted here are some 140,000 clones, approximately 79% occurring once; the ten biggest clones make up about 1%. Sequencing used PBMCs. Receptors were obtained from a man in his late teens or twenties in good health and CMV-seronegative.

The rearrangement links TRBV11-2 to TRBJ2-7, with 9 nucleotides matching TRBD1. J lost 5 bases, V lost 1 base, and 12 bases had no gene match. Germline assignment: CDR1 SGHAT and CDR2 FQNNGV. The length of the CDR3 is 17 residues. As DNA, the CDR3 is TGTGCCAGCAGCTTAGTTAGGACCGGGACAGGGTTTCACGAGCAGTACTTC. As protein: CASSLVRTGTGFHEQYF.

This clone showed up just a few times. The genes are TRBV30 and TRBJ1-1, with 7 bases matching TRBD1. Germline CDR1 is GTSNPN and CDR2 is SVGIG (reference sequence). The J segment lost 0 bases and the V segment lost 7 bases, leaving 8 bases of the junction unmatched. CDR3 length equals 14 residues. The CDR3 coding sequence is TGTGCCTCAAACAGGGGATCCATGAACACTGAAGCTTTCTTT. It specifies CASNRGSMNTEAFF. The whole variable domain, remainder taken from reference TRBV30 and TRBJ1-1, is SQTIHQWPATLVQPVGSPLSLECTVEGTSNPNLYWYRQAAGRGLQLLFYSVGIGQISSEVPQNLSASRPQDRQFILSSKKLLLSDSGFYLCASNRGSMNTEAFFGQGTRLTVV.

The CDR3 reads CASSYGTANEKLFF. The CDR3 DNA is TGCGCCAGCAGCTACGGGACAGCTAATGAAAAACTGTTTTTT. The chain has TRBV5-1 and TRBJ1-4; TRBD1 matches at 7 bases. V lost 3 bases to trimming and J lost 3 bases; unmatched junction nucleotides: 2. The CDR3 is 14 residues long. CDR1 and CDR2 (germline): SGHRS, YFSETQ. The complete variable domain, with remaining parts taken from reference TRBV5-1 and TRBJ1-4, reads KAGVTQTPRYLIKTRGQQVTLSCSPISGHRSVSWYQQTPGQGLQFLFEYFSETQRNKGNFPGRFSGRQFSNSRSEMNVSTLELGDSALYLCASSYGTANEKLFFGSGTQLSVL.

The chain joins TRBV6-4 to TRBJ2-5, with D possibly being TRBD1 (6 bases). Trimming shortened V by 3 bases and J by 0 bases, and 14 bases separated the two germline ends. Germline CDR1 and CDR2: MRHNA and SNTAGT. This CDR3 is built from 16 residues. The CDR3 nucleotides are TGTGCCAGCAGTGAAGAGGGGAACAGGGACCAAGAGACCCAGTACTTC. Protein: CASSEEGNRDQETQYF.

The chain combines TRBV9 with TRBJ2-5, with 7 bases fitting TRBD2. The CDR3 consists of 15 residues. The germline V gene has CDR1 SGDLS and CDR2 YYNGEE. V was pared by 0 bases and J by 3 bases, with 5 bases of the junction left unmatched. The CDR3 is CASSVGGTTKETQYF. CDR3 nucleotides: TGTGCCAGCAGCGTAGGAGGGACTACTAAAGAGACCCAGTACTTC.

This clone was detected a few times. This rearrangement joins TRBV6-5 to TRBJ2-7, with 7 bases that match TRBD2. CDR3 length: 16 residues. Trimming took 0 bases from V and 4 from J; bases not matched to a gene: 9. CDR1 is MNHEY and CDR2 is SVGAGI in the germline V gene. The DNA of the CDR3 is TGTGCCAGCAGTTACTCCGGCGGGGGACTCGGTTACGAGCAGTACTTC. As protein: CASSYSGGGLGYEQYF.

The count of this clone is one. The chain uses TRBV4-2 and TRBJ2-2, with D perhaps matching TRBD1 (6 bases). Trimming removed 1 base from V and 4 bases from J, with 13 bases in between. Germline V lookup: CDR1 LGHNA, CDR2 YNFKEQ. The CDR3 runs 16 residues. This chain's CDR3 is CASSQAGGDATGELFF. CDR3 sequence (DNA): TGTGCCAGCAGCCAAGCTGGGGGCGACGCCACCGGGGAGCTGTTTTTT.

The chain couples TRBV9 to TRBJ2-3; TRBD1 matches 7 bases. From germline, CDR1 is SGDLS and CDR2 YYNGEE. V dropped 3 bases and J dropped 1; count of bases not matched to a gene: 5. The CDR3 runs 15 residues. The CDR3 region is CASSATGVGTDTQYF. The DNA for the CDR3 is TGTGCCAGCAGCGCCACAGGGGTGGGCACAGATACGCAGTATTTT. Supplemented by reference TRBV9 and TRBJ2-3, the full variable domain reads DSGVTQTPKHLITATGQRVTLRCSPRSGDLSVYWYQQSLDQGLQFLIQYYNGEERAKGNILERFSAQQFPDLHSELNLSSLELGDSALYFCASSATGVGTDTQYFGPGTRLTVL.

The V call is TRBV7-6, the J call TRBJ2-7; D is possibly TRBD1 (6 bases). The CDR3 extends over 12 amino acids. Trimming took 6 bases from V and 3 from J, leaving 9 bases between them. CDR1 and CDR2 from the germline V gene are SGHVS and FNYEAQ. The CDR3: CASRGTSYEQYF. In DNA form, the CDR3 reads TGTGCCAGCAGGGGGACAAGCTACGAGCAGTACTTC.

The rearrangement uses TRBV2 and TRBJ2-7, with TRBD1 matching 9 bases. CDR3 length equals 16 residues. Germline-derived CDR1 and CDR2 are SNHLY and FYNNEI. The ends lost 5 bases at V and 0 bases at J; junction bases unmatched: 8. The CDR3 sequence is CASSSFGTGSSYEQYF. The CDR3 region has the DNA TGTGCCAGCAGTTCATTCGGGACAGGGAGCTCCTACGAGCAGTACTTC.